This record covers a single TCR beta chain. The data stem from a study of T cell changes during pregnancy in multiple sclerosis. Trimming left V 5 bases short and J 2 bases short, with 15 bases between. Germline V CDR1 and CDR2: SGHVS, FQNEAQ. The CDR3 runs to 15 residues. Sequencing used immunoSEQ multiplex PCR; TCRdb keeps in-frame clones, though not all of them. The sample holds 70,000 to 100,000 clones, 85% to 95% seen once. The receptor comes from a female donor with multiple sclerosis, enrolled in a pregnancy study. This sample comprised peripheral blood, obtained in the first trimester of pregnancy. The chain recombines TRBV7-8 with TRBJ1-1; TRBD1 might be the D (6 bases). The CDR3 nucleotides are TGTGCCAGCAGCCCTAGGGGAGGGGGTAACACTGAAGCTTTCTTT. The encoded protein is CASSPRGGGNTEAFF.